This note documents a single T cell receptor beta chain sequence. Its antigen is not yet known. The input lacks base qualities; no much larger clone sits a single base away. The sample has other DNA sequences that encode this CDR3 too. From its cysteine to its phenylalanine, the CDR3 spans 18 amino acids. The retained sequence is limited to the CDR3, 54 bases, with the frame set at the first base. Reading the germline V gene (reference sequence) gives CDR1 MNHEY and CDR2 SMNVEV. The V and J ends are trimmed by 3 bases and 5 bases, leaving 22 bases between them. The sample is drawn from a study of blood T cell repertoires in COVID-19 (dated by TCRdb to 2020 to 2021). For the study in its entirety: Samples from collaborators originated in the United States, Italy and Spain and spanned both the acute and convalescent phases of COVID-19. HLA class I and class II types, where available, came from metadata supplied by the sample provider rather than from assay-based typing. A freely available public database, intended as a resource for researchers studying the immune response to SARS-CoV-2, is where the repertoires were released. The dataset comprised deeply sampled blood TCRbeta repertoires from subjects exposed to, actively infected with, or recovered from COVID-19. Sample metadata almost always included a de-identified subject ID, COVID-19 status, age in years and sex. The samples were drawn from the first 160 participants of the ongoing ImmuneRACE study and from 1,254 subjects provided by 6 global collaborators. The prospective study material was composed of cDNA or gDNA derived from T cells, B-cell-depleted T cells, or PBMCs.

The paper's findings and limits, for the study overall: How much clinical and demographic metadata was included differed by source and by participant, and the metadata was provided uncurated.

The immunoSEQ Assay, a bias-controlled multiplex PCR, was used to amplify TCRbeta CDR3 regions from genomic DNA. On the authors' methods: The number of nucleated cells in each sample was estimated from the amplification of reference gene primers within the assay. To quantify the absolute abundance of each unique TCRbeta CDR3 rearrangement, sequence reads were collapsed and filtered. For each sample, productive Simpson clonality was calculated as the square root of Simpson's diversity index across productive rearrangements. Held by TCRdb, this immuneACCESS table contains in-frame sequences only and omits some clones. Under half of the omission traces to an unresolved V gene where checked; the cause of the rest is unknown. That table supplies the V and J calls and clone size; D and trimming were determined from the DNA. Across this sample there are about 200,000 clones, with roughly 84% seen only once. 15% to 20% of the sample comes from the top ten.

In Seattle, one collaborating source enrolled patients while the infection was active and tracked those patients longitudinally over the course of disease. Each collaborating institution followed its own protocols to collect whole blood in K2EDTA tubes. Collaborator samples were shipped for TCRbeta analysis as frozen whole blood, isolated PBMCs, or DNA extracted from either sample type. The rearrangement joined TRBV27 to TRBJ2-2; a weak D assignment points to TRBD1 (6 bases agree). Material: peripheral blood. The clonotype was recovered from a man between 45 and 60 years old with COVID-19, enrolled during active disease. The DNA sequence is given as TGTGCCAGCAGTTTTTGGAACCCCGTCGAGGGGGATACCGGGGAGCTGTTTTTT. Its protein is CASSFWNPVEGDTGELFF.